The next 25 T cell receptor beta chains were all read from a single sample in a study of blood T cell repertoires in COVID-19. Assay used: immunoSEQ multiplex PCR; TCRdb lists only in-frame clones, some missing. The data show about 190,000 clones, 78% seen once. The specimen sequenced was PBMCs or T cells enriched from blood (not recorded which). The receptors here all came from a woman aged 50 to 60 who had recovered from COVID-19.

This sequence joins TRBV5-4 and TRBJ2-2, with 7 nucleotides matching TRBD1. CDR1 and CDR2 (germline): SGHNT, YYREEE (reference sequence). The CDR3 consists of 17 residues. V shed 4 bases, J shed 2 bases, and the junction held 11 bases outside the gene matches. The CDR3 region has the DNA TGTGCCAGCAGCCCGATTTCGACAGGGATTAACACCGGGGAGCTGTTTTTT. This codes for CASSPISTGINTGELFF.

CDR3 loop: CASSPWASGNQETQYF. The CDR3 nucleotides are TGTGCCAGCTCACCGTGGGCTAGCGGGAACCAAGAGACCCAGTACTTC. This chain uses TRBV18 with TRBJ2-5, with 9 bases aligning to TRBD2. The CDR3 is 16 amino acids. The germline V gene encodes CDR1 KGHSH and CDR2 LQKENI. J was trimmed by 0 bases and V by 3 bases; bases with no gene match: 5.

The rearrangement uses TRBV3-1 (or the pseudogene TRBV3-2) and TRBJ2-3, with D possibly being TRBD2 (7 bases). Trimming pared 2 bases from V and 4 bases from J, leaving 16 bases between. Germline V gives CDR1 LGHDT, CDR2 YNNKEL (reference sequence). The CDR3 runs 16 residues. The CDR3 protein is CASSQRGGPSADTQYF. The CDR3 DNA follows: TGTGCCAGCAGCCAAAGGGGGGGTCCTTCGGCAGATACGCAGTATTTT.

The V call is TRBV7-2, the J call TRBJ2-7; 7 bases align to TRBD2. This CDR3 contains 15 residues. With 1 base clipped from V and 2 bases from J, the junction kept 5 bases outside the gene matches. Germline CDR1 reads SGHTA; CDR2 reads FQGNSA. In DNA form, the CDR3 reads TGTGCCAGCAGCTTAGTGGCGGGAGAGACCTACGAGCAGTACTTC. The encoded protein is CASSLVAGETYEQYF. The full variable domain, in which reference TRBV7-2 and TRBJ2-7 provide the parts outside the CDR3, is GAGVSQSPSNKVTEKGKDVELRCDPISGHTALYWYRQSLGQGLEFLIYFQGNSAPDKSGLPSDRFSAERTGGSVSTLTIQRTQQEDSAVYLCASSLVAGETYEQYFGPGTRLTVT.

J is TRBJ2-3 and V is TRBV7-2; 10 positions agree with TRBD2. V trimming: 5 bases; J trimming: 1 base; junction bases outside the gene matches: 3. Germline CDR1 and CDR2: SGHTA and FQGNSA. The length of the CDR3 is 15 residues. The CDR3, as DNA: TGTGCCAGCAGCCCAAGCGGGGGGGGCACAGATACGCAGTATTTT. Translation: CASSPSGGGTDTQYF.

This clone was seen a single time. V gene TRBV6-2 or TRBV6-3 combines with J gene TRBJ2-7; 7 bases line up with TRBD2. Germline CDR1 MNHEY, CDR2 SVGEGT. The CDR3 loop spans 14 amino acids. J was trimmed by 2 bases and V by 3 bases; bases with no gene match: 4. The CDR3 nucleotides read TGTGCCAGCAGTTATTCTAGCGGAACCTACGAGCAGTACTTC. It codes for CASSYSSGTYEQYF.

The chain couples TRBV18 to TRBJ1-3; possible D gene TRBD1, 5 bases. Germline V gene lookup returns CDR1 KGHSH and CDR2 LQKENI. CDR3 length: 18 amino acids. V was pared by 2 bases and J by 1 base, with 18 bases between. The CDR3 is CASSPVQGGGGSGNTIYF. The DNA of the CDR3 is TGTGCCAGCTCACCAGTGCAGGGAGGAGGAGGTTCTGGAAACACCATATATTTT.

The chain has TRBV7-9 and TRBJ1-2; TRBD1 matches 9 bases. V was pared by 1 base and J by 4 bases, with 7 bases of the junction left unmatched. The germline CDR1 and CDR2 sequences are SEHNR and FQNEAQ (reference sequence). This CDR3 spans 16 amino acids. The CDR3 region has the DNA TGTGCCAGCAGCTTAGGACCAGACAGGGGGATCTATGGCTACACCTTC. It encodes CASSLGPDRGIYGYTF.

J is TRBJ2-5 and V is TRBV7-2; D perhaps matches TRBD1 (5 bases). Per germline, CDR1 SGHTA and CDR2 FQGNSA. The CDR3 is 15 amino acids. Deletions cut 0 bases from V and 1 base from J, with 9 bases between. The CDR3 loop reads CASSLASRVQETQYF. DNA of the CDR3: TGTGCCAGCAGCTTAGCTTCCAGGGTCCAAGAGACCCAGTACTTC.

The J gene is TRBJ2-3, the V gene TRBV30, with 10 bases lining up with TRBD2. Germline assignment: CDR1 GTSNPN and CDR2 SVGIG (reference sequence). This CDR3 is built from 16 residues. After removal of 2 bases from V and 1 base from J, the junction contained 6 bases not matched to a gene. The CDR3 nucleotides read TGTGCCTGGAGTTCGACCGGGACTAGCGGCACAGATACGCAGTATTTT. Its translation: CAWSSTGTSGTDTQYF.

The V and J genes are TRBV4-1 and TRBJ2-5; 10 bases match TRBD2. The CDR3 runs to 16 residues. Trimming cost V 1 base and J 5 bases; bases outside gene matches: 7. The germline V gene has CDR1 MGHRA and CDR2 YSYEKL. The CDR3 loop is CASSQVVAGGRETQYF. The CDR3 DNA reads TGCGCCAGCAGCCAAGTGGTAGCGGGAGGTAGGGAGACCCAGTACTTC.

The V call is TRBV4-2, the J call TRBJ2-1, with D possibly matching TRBD1 (6 bases). The CDR3 is made up of 16 amino acids. Germline V lookup: CDR1 LGHNA, CDR2 YNFKEQ. Trimming left V 0 bases short and J 3 bases short, with 12 bases between. This CDR3 is CASSQEAGAYYNEQFF. DNA of the CDR3: TGTGCCAGCAGCCAAGAGGCAGGGGCGTACTACAATGAGCAGTTCTTC.

The chain couples TRBV28 to TRBJ1-4, with D tentatively TRBD1 (5 bases). The CDR3 consists of 15 residues. V was shortened by 4 bases and J by 0 bases, with 9 bases between the two germline ends. Germline V gene sequence: CDR1 MDHEN, CDR2 SYDVKM. The CDR3 DNA sequence: TGTGCCAGCAGTTCCGGGGGTACAACTAATGAAAAACTGTTTTTT. Residues: CASSSGGTTNEKLFF.

The V and J genes are TRBV30 and TRBJ1-1; D is perhaps TRBD1 (5 bases). Trimming pared 4 bases from V and 1 base from J, leaving 13 bases between. This CDR3 region has 14 residues. Germline loops: CDR1 GTSNPN, CDR2 SVGIG (reference sequence). The CDR3 spells CAWTPGHWNTEAFF. The CDR3 region has the DNA TGTGCCTGGACTCCTGGACACTGGAACACTGAAGCTTTCTTT.

V gene TRBV6-5 combines with J gene TRBJ1-1, with a weak D call TRBD1 (6 bases). V lost 2 bases, J lost 1 base, and 11 bases lay in between. The CDR3 runs to 15 residues. CDR1 is MNHEY, CDR2 SVGAGI, per germline. The CDR3 here is CASSYRGQPNTEAFF. The CDR3 DNA reads as TGTGCCAGCAGTTACAGAGGACAGCCGAACACTGAAGCTTTCTTT.

The V call is TRBV6-2 or TRBV6-3, the J call TRBJ2-4; 7 bases agree with TRBD2. CDR3 length equals 16 residues. The ends lost 2 bases at V and 5 bases at J; junction bases unmatched: 9. In germline, CDR1 is MNHEY, CDR2 SVGEGT. This chain's CDR3 is CASSYTQGGSQNIQYF. The CDR3 DNA reads TGTGCCAGCAGTTACACCCAGGGAGGGTCCCAAAACATTCAGTACTTC.

V gene TRBV7-3 combines with J gene TRBJ2-3; a weak D match, TRBD1 (6 bases). V lost 7 bases and J 9 bases, leaving 14 bases between the germline ends. Germline loops: CDR1 SGHTA, CDR2 FQGTGA. The CDR3 loop spans 12 amino acids. This CDR3 is CASTLEGETQYF. CDR3 in DNA: TGTGCCAGCACCCTCGAGGGGGAGACGCAGTATTTT. Supplemented by reference TRBV7-3 and TRBJ2-3, the full variable domain reads GAGVSQTPSNKVTEKGKYVELRCDPISGHTALYWYRQSLGQGPEFLIYFQGTGAADDSGLPNDRFFAVRPEGSVSTLKIQRTERGDSAVYLCASTLEGETQYFGPGTRLTVL.

The V and J genes are TRBV6-2 or TRBV6-3 and TRBJ2-1, with TRBD2 as a possible D gene (6 bases). The CDR3 covers 15 residues. Germline CDR1 MNHEY, CDR2 SVGEGT. The ends were cut back, 0 bases at V and 6 bases at J, with 12 bases in the middle. The CDR3 DNA reads TGTGCCAGCAGTTACTCGTCTAGCGAAGGCAATGAGCAGTTCTTC. This codes for CASSYSSSEGNEQFF.

The rearrangement uses TRBV7-6 and TRBJ2-7, with TRBD2 identical over 7 bases. The CDR3 covers 16 residues. With V trimmed by 5 bases and J by 3 bases, 13 bases remained unmatched. Germline CDR1 SGHVS, CDR2 FNYEAQ. CDR3 DNA: TGTGCCAGCAGCAGCAAGCGGGACCGCACCCACTACGAGCAGTACTTC. Translating it yields CASSSKRDRTHYEQYF.

The chain combines TRBV6-6 with TRBJ2-7; D possibly corresponds to TRBD1 (5 bases). Germline-derived CDR1 and CDR2 are MNHNY and SVGAGI (reference sequence). The CDR3 runs to 12 residues. The V end was cut by 4 bases, the J end by 8 bases, with 12 bases between. In nucleotides, the CDR3 is TGTGCCAGCAGTTCTTTAAGGACACAGCAGTACTTC. This codes for CASSSLRTQQYF.

The gene calls are TRBV7-8 and TRBJ1-5; maybe TRBD1 (5 bases). The CDR3 runs to 16 residues. CDR1 and CDR2 from the germline V gene are SGHVS and FQNEAQ. V lost 8 bases to trimming and J lost 0 bases, with 17 bases between them. The CDR3: CASSPIQGYSNQPQHF. Written as DNA, the CDR3 is TGTGCCAGCTCCCCGATCCAGGGTTATAGCAATCAGCCCCAGCATTTT.

The chain has TRBV20-1 and TRBJ2-1; TRBD1 matches at 7 bases. The germline V gene encodes CDR1 DFQATT and CDR2 SNEGSKA (reference sequence). This CDR3 has 14 amino acids. With 3 bases clipped from V and 6 bases from J, the junction kept 8 bases outside the gene matches. This CDR3 reads CSASGADRANEQFF. CDR3 nucleotides: TGCAGTGCTAGTGGGGCAGACAGGGCCAATGAGCAGTTCTTC.

A few counts support this clone. The gene calls are TRBV5-4 and TRBJ2-1, with TRBD2 identical over 9 bases. This CDR3 is built from 16 residues. CDR1 is SGHNT, CDR2 YYREEE, per germline (reference sequence). The V segment lost 3 bases and the J segment 0 bases; nucleotides outside the gene matches: 4. CDR3 DNA: TGTGCCAGCAGCTCGAGCGGGAGGACCTCCTACAATGAGCAGTTCTTC. Translation gives CASSSSGRTSYNEQFF.

The V call is TRBV19, the J call TRBJ1-1; no clear D gene. CDR3 length: 14 residues. V lost 0 bases and J 7 bases, leaving 12 bases between the germline ends. Germline V gene lookup returns CDR1 LNHDA and CDR2 SQIVND (reference sequence). The CDR3 bases are TGTGCCAGTAGTATAGATCGGCAGAGAGGTGAAGCTTTCTTT. Translation: CASSIDRQRGEAFF.

The V gene is TRBV28, the J gene TRBJ1-4; 9 bases fit TRBD1. Germline V CDR1 and CDR2: MDHEN, SYDVKM. J lost 8 bases, V lost 3 bases, and 7 bases had no gene match. CDR3 length: 15 amino acids. In DNA form, the CDR3 reads TGTGCCAGCAGTTTTTCGGACAGGGGAGGGGAAAAACTGTTTTTT. It yields the protein CASSFSDRGGEKLFF.